The text below deals with one T cell receptor beta chain. No antigen is known for it. Deletions cut 4 bases from V and 2 bases from J, with 8 bases between. CDR1 and CDR2 (germline): LNHDA, SQIVND (reference sequence). The CDR3 is 13 amino acids. This sample stems from a study of CD8+CD57+ T cells in acquired aplastic anemia. General study findings and limits: Comparison of patients with controls identified 25 to 35 shared CD8+ CDR3 sequences.

The TCR beta profiling, which covered VDJ combination and CDR3 sequence, was carried out using genomic DNA as the template. TCRdb independently ran MiXCR on the reads; one entry per CDR3 protein. The sample lists about 270,000 distinct CDR3 sequences, approximately 56% occurring once. The V call is TRBV19, the J call TRBJ1-1, with D unresolved. The sample consisted of sorted CD4+, CD8+, or CD8+CD57+ T cells (not recorded which) from PBMCs. The receptor's source is a human donor with severe aplastic anemia or a healthy control (not recorded which). As DNA, the CDR3 is TGTGCCAGTAGTAGGCTCCTCAACACTGAAGCTTTCTTT. Protein: CASSRLLNTEAFF.